One TCR beta chain is described in this entry. This clone has just one count. Its cognate antigen has yet to be identified. Base qualities are not at hand, and no much larger clone is one base apart. Whole blood was collected in K2EDTA tubes by collaborating institutions according to the institutions' own protocols. For TCRbeta analysis, collaborators shipped samples as frozen whole blood, isolated PBMCs, or DNA extracted from either of those sample types. The data were obtained in a study of blood T cell repertoires in COVID-19 (TCRdb year 2020). For the study in its entirety: Samples covering the acute and convalescent phases of COVID-19 were provided by collaborators in the United States, Italy and Spain. The prospective study material was composed of cDNA or gDNA derived from T cells, B-cell-depleted T cells, or PBMCs. The dataset comprised deeply sampled blood TCRbeta repertoires from subjects exposed to, actively infected with, or recovered from COVID-19. The repertoires were released in a freely available public database meant as a resource for research on the immune response to SARS-CoV-2. The samples were drawn from two sources: the first 160 participants of the ongoing ImmuneRACE study, and 1,000 to 1,500 subjects contributed by 6 global collaborators. Nearly every sample came with metadata listing a de-identified subject ID, COVID-19 status, age in years and sex. HLA class I and class II types, where available, came from metadata supplied by the sample provider rather than from assay-based typing. What the research found in general, with its limitations: The quantity of clinical and demographic metadata differed by source and by participant and was supplied without curation.

TCRbeta CDR3 regions were amplified from genomic DNA by means of the immunoSEQ Assay, a bias-controlled multiplex PCR. As for the authors' bioinformatics: Nucleated cell counts per sample were estimated from amplification of reference gene primers within the assay. Sequence reads were collapsed and filtered to measure the absolute abundance of every unique TCRbeta CDR3 rearrangement. For each sample, productive Simpson clonality was calculated as the square root of Simpson's diversity index over productive rearrangements. TCRdb's version of the immuneACCESS table is confined to in-frame rearrangements and falls short of the full clone set. An unresolved V gene accounts for under half of the shortfall where checked; the remainder is of unknown origin. The V and J calls and the clone size are those of that table, but D and trimming were determined from the DNA. This sample holds approximately 130,000 clones; about 89% were observed only once. The ten top clones hold over 2% of the sample.

CDR3 length: 14 amino acids, cysteine to phenylalanine. Kept here is only the CDR3 DNA, which spans 42 bases and is read in frame from base 1. According to the germline V gene, CDR1 reads SGDLS and CDR2 reads YYNGEE. V ends up 4 bases short and J 6 bases short, with an unmatched junction base count of 7. The source is a middle-aged man with active COVID-19. Specimen: peripheral blood. The V and J segments used are TRBV9 and TRBJ2-1, and 7 bases in between align with TRBD2. The DNA sequence is given as TGTGCCAGCAGCCTTAGCGGGTCCACCAATGAGCAGTTCTTC. Translated, it gives CASSLSGSTNEQFF.